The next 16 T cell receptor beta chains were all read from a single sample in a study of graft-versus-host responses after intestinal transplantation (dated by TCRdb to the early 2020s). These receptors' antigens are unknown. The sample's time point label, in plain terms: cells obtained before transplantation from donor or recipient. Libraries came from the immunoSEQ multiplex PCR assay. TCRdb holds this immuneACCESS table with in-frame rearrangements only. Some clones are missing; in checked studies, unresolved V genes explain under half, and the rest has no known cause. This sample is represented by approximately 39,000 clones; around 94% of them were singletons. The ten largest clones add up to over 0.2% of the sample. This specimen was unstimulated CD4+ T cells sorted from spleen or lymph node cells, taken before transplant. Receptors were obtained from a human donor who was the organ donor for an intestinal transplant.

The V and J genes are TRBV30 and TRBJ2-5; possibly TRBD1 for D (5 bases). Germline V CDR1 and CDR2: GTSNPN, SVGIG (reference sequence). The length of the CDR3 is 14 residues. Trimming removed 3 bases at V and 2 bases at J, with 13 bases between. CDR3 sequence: CAWSKDRKQETQYF. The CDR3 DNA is TGTGCCTGGAGCAAAGACAGAAAGCAAGAGACCCAGTACTTC. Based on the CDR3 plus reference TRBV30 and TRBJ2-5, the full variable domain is SQTIHQWPATLVQPVGSPLSLECTVEGTSNPNLYWYRQAAGRGLQLLFYSVGIGQISSEVPQNLSASRPQDRQFILSSKKLLLSDSGFYLCAWSKDRKQETQYFGPGTRLLVL.

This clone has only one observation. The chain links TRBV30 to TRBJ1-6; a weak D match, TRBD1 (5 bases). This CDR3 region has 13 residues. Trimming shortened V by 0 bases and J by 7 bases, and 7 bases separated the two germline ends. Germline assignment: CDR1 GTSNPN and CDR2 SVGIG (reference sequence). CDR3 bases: TGTGCCTGGAGTGTGGGGGTCAATTCACCCCTCCACTTT. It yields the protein CAWSVGVNSPLHF.

CDR3 in amino acids: CASSLGRDRGYYEQYF. In DNA form, the CDR3 reads TGTGCCAGCAGCTTGGGCCGGGACAGGGGGTACTACGAGCAGTACTTC. This chain joins TRBV5-5 and TRBJ2-7, with 11 bases matching TRBD1. CDR3 length: 16 residues. Trimming cost V 0 bases and J 3 bases; bases outside gene matches: 5. CDR1 is SGHKS, CDR2 YYEKEE, per germline (reference sequence).

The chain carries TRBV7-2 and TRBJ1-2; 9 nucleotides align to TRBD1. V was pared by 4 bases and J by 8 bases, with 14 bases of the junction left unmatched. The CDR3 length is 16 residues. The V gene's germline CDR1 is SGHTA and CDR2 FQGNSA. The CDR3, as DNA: TGTGCCAGCAGCTACCCCGGGACAGGGCGTCTGGGAGGCTACACCTTC. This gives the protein CASSYPGTGRLGGYTF.

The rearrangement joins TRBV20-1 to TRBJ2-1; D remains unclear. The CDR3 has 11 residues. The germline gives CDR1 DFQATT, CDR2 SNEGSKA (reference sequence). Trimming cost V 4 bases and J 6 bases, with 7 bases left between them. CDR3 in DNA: TGCAGTGCTACCCCCATCAATGAGCAGTTCTTC. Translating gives CSATPINEQFF.

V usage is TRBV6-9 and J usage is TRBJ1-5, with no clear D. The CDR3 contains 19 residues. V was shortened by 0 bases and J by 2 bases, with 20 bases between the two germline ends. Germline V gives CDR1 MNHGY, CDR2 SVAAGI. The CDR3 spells CASSYSLPLRSICNQPQHF. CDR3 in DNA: TGTGCCAGCAGTTATTCCCTCCCTTTAAGGTCAATATGCAATCAGCCCCAGCATTTT.

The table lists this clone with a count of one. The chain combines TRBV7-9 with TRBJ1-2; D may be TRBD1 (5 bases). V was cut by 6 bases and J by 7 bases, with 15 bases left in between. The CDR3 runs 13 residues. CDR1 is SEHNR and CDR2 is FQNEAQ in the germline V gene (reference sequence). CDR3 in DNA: TGTGCCAGCAGTAAAGACGGGGCTCCTGGCTACACCTTC. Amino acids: CASSKDGAPGYTF.

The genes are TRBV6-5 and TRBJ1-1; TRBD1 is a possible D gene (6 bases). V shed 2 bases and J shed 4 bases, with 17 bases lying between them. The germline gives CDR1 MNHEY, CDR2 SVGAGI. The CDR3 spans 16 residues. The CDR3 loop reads CASSYGGLTLGTEAFF. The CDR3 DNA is TGTGCCAGCAGTTACGGGGGCCTCACGCTGGGCACTGAAGCTTTCTTT.

The CDR3 region has the DNA TGTGCCAGCAGCTCCGGGAGCGGGGGTAGTTACAATGAGCAGTTCTTC. It yields the protein CASSSGSGGSYNEQFF. The chain carries TRBV7-8 and TRBJ2-1; 8 positions match TRBD2. V lost 4 bases to trimming and J lost 4 bases; unmatched junction nucleotides: 9. Germline V CDR1 and CDR2: SGHVS, FQNEAQ. The CDR3 consists of 16 residues.

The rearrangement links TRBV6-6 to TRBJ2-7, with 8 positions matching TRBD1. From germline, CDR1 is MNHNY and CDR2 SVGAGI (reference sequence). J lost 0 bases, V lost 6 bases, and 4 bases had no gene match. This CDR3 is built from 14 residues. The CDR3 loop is CASSTGGGSYEQYF. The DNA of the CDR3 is TGTGCCAGCAGCACAGGGGGTGGCTCCTACGAGCAGTACTTC.

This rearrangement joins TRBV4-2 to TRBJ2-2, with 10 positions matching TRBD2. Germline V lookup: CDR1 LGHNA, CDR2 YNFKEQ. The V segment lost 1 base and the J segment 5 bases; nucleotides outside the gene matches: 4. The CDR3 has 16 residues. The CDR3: CASSQVGAGGTGELFF. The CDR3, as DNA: TGTGCCAGCAGCCAAGTCGGAGCGGGGGGGACCGGGGAGCTGTTTTTT.

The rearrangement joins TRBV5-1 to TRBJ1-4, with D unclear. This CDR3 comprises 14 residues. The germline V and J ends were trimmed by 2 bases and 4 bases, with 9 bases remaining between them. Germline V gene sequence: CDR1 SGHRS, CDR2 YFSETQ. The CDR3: CASSFSGDNEKLFF. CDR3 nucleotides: TGCGCCAGCAGCTTCAGTGGAGATAATGAAAAACTGTTTTTT.

The CDR3 nucleotides read TGTGCCACCAGAGCAACAGGGGGCTTCAATCAGCCCCAGCATTTT. It encodes CATRATGGFNQPQHF. V is TRBV6-1 and J is TRBJ1-5; 9 bases are a match to TRBD1. Germline CDR1 reads MNHNS; CDR2 reads SASEGT. The trim removed 10 bases at V and 3 bases at J, leaving 10 bases unmatched. This CDR3 has 15 residues.

The CDR3 nucleotides are TGTGCCAGCAGTTGGACCGGGGGGATCTCCTATAATTCACCCCTCCACTTT. This codes for CASSWTGGISYNSPLHF. The chain carries TRBV27 and TRBJ1-6; a weak D match, TRBD1 (5 bases). Germline loops: CDR1 MNHEY, CDR2 SMNVEV (reference sequence). The CDR3 has 17 amino acids. V shed 4 bases and J shed 0 bases, with 13 bases lying between them.

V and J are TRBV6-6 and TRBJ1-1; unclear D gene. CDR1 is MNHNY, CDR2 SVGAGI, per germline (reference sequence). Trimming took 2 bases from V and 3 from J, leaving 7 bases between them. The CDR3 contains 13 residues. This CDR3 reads CASSYRRDTEAFF. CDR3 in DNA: TGTGCCAGCAGTTACAGAAGGGACACTGAAGCTTTCTTT.

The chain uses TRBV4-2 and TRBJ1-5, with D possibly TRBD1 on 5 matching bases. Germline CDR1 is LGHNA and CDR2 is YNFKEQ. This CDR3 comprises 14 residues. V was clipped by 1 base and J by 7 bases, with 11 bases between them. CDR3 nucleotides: TGTGCCAGCAGCCAAGGAAACAGGAACCAGCCCCAGCATTTT. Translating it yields CASSQGNRNQPQHF.